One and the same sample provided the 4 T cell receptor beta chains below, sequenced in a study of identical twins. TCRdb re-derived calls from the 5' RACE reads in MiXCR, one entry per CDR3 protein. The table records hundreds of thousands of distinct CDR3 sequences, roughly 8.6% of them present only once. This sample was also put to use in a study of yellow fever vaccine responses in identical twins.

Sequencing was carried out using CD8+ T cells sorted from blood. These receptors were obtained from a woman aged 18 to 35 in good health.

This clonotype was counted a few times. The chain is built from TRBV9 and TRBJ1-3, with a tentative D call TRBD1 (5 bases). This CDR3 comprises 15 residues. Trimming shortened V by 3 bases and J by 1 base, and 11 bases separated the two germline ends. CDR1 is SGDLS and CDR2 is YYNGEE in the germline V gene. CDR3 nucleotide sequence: TGTGCCAGCAGCGGGTCCGAGGGGTCTGGAAACACCATATATTTT. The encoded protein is CASSGSEGSGNTIYF.

In DNA, the CDR3 is TGTGCCAGCACGGCGGGGGCTAGCACAGATACGCAGTATTTT. Translated, it gives CASTAGASTDTQYF. V is TRBV12-3 or TRBV12-4 and J is TRBJ2-3; D possibly corresponds to TRBD2 (7 bases). V lost 7 bases, J lost 0 bases, and 11 bases lay in between. This CDR3 has 14 residues.

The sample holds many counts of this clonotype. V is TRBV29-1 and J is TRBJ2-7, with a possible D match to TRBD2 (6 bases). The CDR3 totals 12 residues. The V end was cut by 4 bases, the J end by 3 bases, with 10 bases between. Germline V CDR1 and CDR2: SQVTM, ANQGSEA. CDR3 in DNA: TGCAGCGTTGCCCAGGAGGGCTACGAGCAGTACTTC. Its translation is CSVAQEGYEQYF.

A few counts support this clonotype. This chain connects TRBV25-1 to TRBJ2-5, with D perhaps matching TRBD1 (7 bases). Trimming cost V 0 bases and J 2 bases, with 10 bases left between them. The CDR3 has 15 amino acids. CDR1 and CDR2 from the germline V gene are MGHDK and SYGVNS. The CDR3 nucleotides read TGTGCCAGCAGTGAATACGGGGGACAGCAAGAGACCCAGTACTTC. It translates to CASSEYGGQQETQYF. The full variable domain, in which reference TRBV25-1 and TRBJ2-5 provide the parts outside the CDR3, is EADIYQTPRYLVIGTGKKITLECSQTMGHDKMYWYQQDPGMELHLIHYSYGVNSTEKGDLSSESTVSRIRTEHFPLTLESARPSHTSQYLCASSEYGGQQETQYFGPGTRLLVL.